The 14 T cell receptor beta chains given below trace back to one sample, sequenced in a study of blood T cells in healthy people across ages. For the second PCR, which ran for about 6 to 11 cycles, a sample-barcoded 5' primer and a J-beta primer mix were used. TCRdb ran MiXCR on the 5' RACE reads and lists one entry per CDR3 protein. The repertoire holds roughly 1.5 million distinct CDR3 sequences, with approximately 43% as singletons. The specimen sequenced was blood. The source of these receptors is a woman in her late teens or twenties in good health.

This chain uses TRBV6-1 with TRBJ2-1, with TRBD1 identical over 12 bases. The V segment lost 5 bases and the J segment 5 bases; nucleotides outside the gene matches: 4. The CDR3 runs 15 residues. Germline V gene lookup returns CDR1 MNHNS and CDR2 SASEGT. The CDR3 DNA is TGTGCCAGCAGTAAAAGGGACAGGGGGCACAATGAGCAGTTCTTC. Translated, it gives CASSKRDRGHNEQFF.

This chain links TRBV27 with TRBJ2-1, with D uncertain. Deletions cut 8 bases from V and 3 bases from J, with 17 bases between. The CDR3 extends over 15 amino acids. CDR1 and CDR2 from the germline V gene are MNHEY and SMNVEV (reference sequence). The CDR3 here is CASPVMGSYYNEQFF. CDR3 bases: TGTGCCAGCCCAGTCATGGGTAGCTACTACAATGAGCAGTTCTTC.

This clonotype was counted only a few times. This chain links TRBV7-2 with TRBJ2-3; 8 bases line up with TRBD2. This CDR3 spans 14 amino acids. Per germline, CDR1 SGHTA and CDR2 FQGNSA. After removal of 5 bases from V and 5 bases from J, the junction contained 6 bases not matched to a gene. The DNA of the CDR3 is TGTGCCAGCAGCGTTAGCGGGGTGGGAGATACGCAGTATTTT. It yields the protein CASSVSGVGDTQYF.

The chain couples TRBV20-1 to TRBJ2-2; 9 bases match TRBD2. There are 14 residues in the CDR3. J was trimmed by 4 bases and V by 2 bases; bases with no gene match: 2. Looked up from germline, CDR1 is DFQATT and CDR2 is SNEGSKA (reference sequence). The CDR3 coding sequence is TGCAGTGCTAGACGCGGGGGGGCCACCGGGGAGCTGTTTTTT. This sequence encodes CSARRGGATGELFF.

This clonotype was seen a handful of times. The CDR3 sequence: CASSLGDQETQYF. In DNA form, the CDR3 reads TGCGCCAGCAGCTTGGGAGATCAAGAGACCCAGTACTTC. The chain has TRBV5-1 and TRBJ2-5; D call uncertain. This CDR3 has 13 amino acids. CDR1 and CDR2 (germline): SGHRS, YFSETQ. Deletions cut 0 bases from V and 2 bases from J, with 5 bases between.

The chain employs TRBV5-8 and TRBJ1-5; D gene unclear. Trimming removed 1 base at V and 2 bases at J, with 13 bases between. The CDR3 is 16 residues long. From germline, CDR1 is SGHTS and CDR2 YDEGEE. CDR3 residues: CASSLIGGRRNQPQHF. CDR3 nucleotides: TGTGCCAGCAGCTTGATTGGTGGGCGGCGCAATCAGCCCCAGCATTTT.

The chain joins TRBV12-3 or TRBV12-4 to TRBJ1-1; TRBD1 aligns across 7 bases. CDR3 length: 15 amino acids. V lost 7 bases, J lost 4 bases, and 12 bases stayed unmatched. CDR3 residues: CASTWIQGQGTEAFF. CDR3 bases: TGTGCCAGCACTTGGATACAGGGGCAGGGCACTGAAGCTTTCTTT.

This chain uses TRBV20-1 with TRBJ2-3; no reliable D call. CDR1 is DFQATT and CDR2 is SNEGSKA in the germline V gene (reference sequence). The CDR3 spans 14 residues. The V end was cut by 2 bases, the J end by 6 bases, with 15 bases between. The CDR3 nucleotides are TGCAGTGCTAGACCTTACAAAACACGGGATACGCAGTATTTT. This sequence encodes CSARPYKTRDTQYF.

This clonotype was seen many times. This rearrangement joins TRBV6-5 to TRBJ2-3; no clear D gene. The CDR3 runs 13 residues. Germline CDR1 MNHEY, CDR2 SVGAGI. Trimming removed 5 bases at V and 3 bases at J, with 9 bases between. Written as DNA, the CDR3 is TGTGCCAGCAGTAAACCCGGGACAGATACGCAGTATTTT. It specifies CASSKPGTDTQYF.

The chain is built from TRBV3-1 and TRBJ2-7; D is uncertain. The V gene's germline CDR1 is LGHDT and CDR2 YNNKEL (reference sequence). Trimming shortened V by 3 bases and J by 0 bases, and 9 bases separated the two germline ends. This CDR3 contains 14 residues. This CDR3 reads CASSHLGSSYEQYF. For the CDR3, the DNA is TGTGCCAGCAGCCACTTAGGTAGCTCCTACGAGCAGTACTTC.

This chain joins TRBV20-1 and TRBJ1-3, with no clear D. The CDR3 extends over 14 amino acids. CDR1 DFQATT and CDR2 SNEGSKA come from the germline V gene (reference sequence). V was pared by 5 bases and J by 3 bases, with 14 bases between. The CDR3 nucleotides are TGCAGTGCTGTGTCCCCGGGGAATGGAAACACCATATATTTT. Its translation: CSAVSPGNGNTIYF.

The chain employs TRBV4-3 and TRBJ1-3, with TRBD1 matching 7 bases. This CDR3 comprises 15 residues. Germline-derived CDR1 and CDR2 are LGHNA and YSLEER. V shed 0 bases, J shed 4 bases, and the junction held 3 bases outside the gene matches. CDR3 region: CASSQEAGGGNTIYF. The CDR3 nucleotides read TGCGCCAGCAGCCAAGAGGCAGGGGGAGGAAACACCATATATTTT.

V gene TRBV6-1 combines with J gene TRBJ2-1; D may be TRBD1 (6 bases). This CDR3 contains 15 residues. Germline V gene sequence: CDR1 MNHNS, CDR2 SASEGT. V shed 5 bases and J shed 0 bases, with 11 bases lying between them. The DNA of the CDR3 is TGTGCCAGCAGTATACAGGGTAACTCCTACAATGAGCAGTTCTTC. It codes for CASSIQGNSYNEQFF.

The DNA for the CDR3 is TGTGCCAGCAGCTTAATGAGGGCCCCCTACAATGAGCAGTTCTTC. Encoded protein: CASSLMRAPYNEQFF. The chain carries TRBV7-2 and TRBJ2-1; TRBD2 is a possible D gene (5 bases). The ends were cut back, 2 bases at V and 2 bases at J, with 10 bases in the middle. Germline V gene lookup returns CDR1 SGHTA and CDR2 FQGNSA. This CDR3 spans 15 amino acids.